This passage covers 16 T cell receptor beta chains from one sample sequenced in a study of T cells in Graves' hyperthyroidism and ophthalmopathy. Template material for amplifying TCR beta CDR3 regions consisted of RNA transcripts. In the first-round RT-PCR of the TCR CDR3, the HTBI primer set was used. Using its own MiXCR run on the multiplex PCR reads, TCRdb lists one record per CDR3 protein. Of approximately 500,000 distinct CDR3 sequences listed, 35% to 55% were seen once; the top ten hold more than 7%. What was sequenced was peripheral blood or thyroid tissue (not recorded which). All receptors derive from a woman aged 18-29 years with Graves' hyperthyroidism.

The chain recombines TRBV7-3 with TRBJ2-5; 10 bases map to TRBD2. This CDR3 spans 15 amino acids. V lost 8 bases and J lost 1; bases outside the gene matches: 7. Germline lookup yields CDR1 SGHTA and CDR2 FQGTGA. CDR3 nucleotides: TGTGCCAGCGCAAGACTAGCGGGTACCCAAGAGACCCAGTACTTC. It specifies CASARLAGTQETQYF. The variable domain in full, with the rest retrieved from reference TRBV7-3 and TRBJ2-5, is GAGVSQTPSNKVTEKGKYVELRCDPISGHTALYWYRQSLGQGPEFLIYFQGTGAADDSGLPNDRFFAVRPEGSVSTLKIQRTERGDSAVYLCASARLAGTQETQYFGPGTRLLVL.

This clonotype was detected only once. The rearrangement uses TRBV29-1 and TRBJ1-1; D not resolved. CDR1 and CDR2 from the germline V gene are SQVTM and ANQGSEA. V was shortened by 8 bases and J by 0 bases, with 10 bases between the two germline ends. The CDR3 has 12 amino acids. CDR3 bases: TGCAGCTTAGAGACCATGAACACTGAAGCTTTCTTT. Translated: CSLETMNTEAFF.

At least ten counts were recorded for this clonotype. The chain couples TRBV7-2 to TRBJ2-3, with a weak D call TRBD2 (5 bases). The CDR3 totals 13 residues. V was shortened by 7 bases and J by 9 bases, with 17 bases between the two germline ends. CDR1 and CDR2 from the germline V gene are SGHTA and FQGNSA. CDR3 DNA sequence: TGTGCCAGCACCCCCCGGGGTTTAGACACGCAGTATTTT. Translation: CASTPRGLDTQYF.

The table lists this clonotype with many counts. The chain recombines TRBV12-3 or TRBV12-4 with TRBJ2-5; the D is unclear. The CDR3 runs 13 residues. The V end lost 3 bases, the J end lost 2 bases, and 7 bases lay between the germline ends. CDR3 residues: CASSLARQETQYF. DNA of the CDR3: TGTGCCAGCAGTTTGGCCAGGCAAGAGACCCAGTACTTC.

This clonotype has a count of ten or more. The rearrangement uses TRBV29-1 and TRBJ1-1; D uncertain. Per germline, CDR1 SQVTM and CDR2 ANQGSEA. The length of the CDR3 is 12 residues. The CDR3 DNA reads TGCAGTACGAACGCTTGGTCGAATGAAGCTTTCTTT. It yields the protein CSTNAWSNEAFF.

In its sample, this clonotype was seen once. The J gene is TRBJ2-7, the V gene TRBV12-5, with TRBD1 matching over 8 bases. Germline CDR1 and CDR2: LGHNT and FRNRAP. The CDR3 sequence is 14 residues long. The CDR3 DNA reads TGTGCCAGTAGTACGGGACAGGCACTCTACGAGCAGTACTTC. As protein: CASSTGQALYEQYF.

This clonotype was observed at least ten times. V usage is TRBV7-9 and J usage is TRBJ1-1, with 11 positions matching TRBD1. The CDR3 has 16 residues. CDR1 is SEHNR and CDR2 is FQNEAQ in the germline V gene (reference sequence). J gave up 4 bases and V 5 bases, and 9 bases lay outside the gene matches. CDR3 residues: CASSHTDRGLSTEAFF. Written as DNA, the CDR3 is TGTGCCAGCAGCCACACGGACAGGGGGCTAAGCACTGAAGCTTTCTTT.

Worth noting for this clonotype: A much larger clonotype is one base distant, so this may be a read error. The rearrangement uses TRBV7-2 and TRBJ2-7; 7 bases are shared with TRBD1. CDR1 and CDR2 (germline): SGHTA, FQGNSA. The junction had 6 bases not matched to a gene; V was cut back by 4 bases and J by 0 bases. This CDR3 comprises 15 residues. The CDR3 spells CASSSGTVLSYEQYF. CDR3 in DNA: TGTGCCAGCAGCTCGGGGACAGTCCTCTCCTACGAGCAGTACTTC.

The chain combines TRBV7-6 with TRBJ2-7, with D unresolved. This CDR3 has 14 amino acids. The V gene's germline CDR1 is SGHVS and CDR2 FNYEAQ. With 1 base removed from V and 6 bases from J, the gap between germline ends came to 13 bases. The CDR3 protein is CASSLGQGSTEQYF. The CDR3 DNA is TGTGCCAGCAGCTTAGGCCAAGGTTCCACCGAGCAGTACTTC.

In its sample, this clonotype was seen many times. The CDR3 here is CASSFGGHNYGYTF. The CDR3 DNA reads TGTGCCAGCAGTTTTGGGGGTCATAACTATGGCTACACCTTC. The chain carries TRBV27 and TRBJ1-2; TRBD1 might be the D (5 bases). The V gene lost 3 bases and the J gene lost 1 base, with 9 bases spanning the gap. The germline V gene has CDR1 MNHEY and CDR2 SMNVEV (reference sequence). CDR3 length equals 14 residues.

This clonotype was observed at least ten times. This sequence joins TRBV5-1 and TRBJ2-7; 9 positions agree with TRBD2. Trimming took 6 bases from V and 6 from J; bases not matched to a gene: 7. This CDR3 spans 13 amino acids. The germline CDR1 and CDR2 sequences are SGHRS and YFSETQ. In DNA, the CDR3 is TGCGCCAGCACCCTAGCGGGGACTAGCGAGCAGTACTTC. Its translation is CASTLAGTSEQYF. Full variable domain (missing parts from reference TRBV5-1 and TRBJ2-7): KAGVTQTPRYLIKTRGQQVTLSCSPISGHRSVSWYQQTPGQGLQFLFEYFSETQRNKGNFPGRFSGRQFSNSRSEMNVSTLELGDSALYLCASTLAGTSEQYFGPGTRLTVT.

This clonotype was counted many times. The chain employs TRBV7-3 and TRBJ1-1; maybe TRBD1 (6 bases). V was shortened by 0 bases and J by 3 bases, with 8 bases between the two germline ends. Germline V CDR1 and CDR2: SGHTA, FQGTGA. The CDR3 consists of 14 residues. In nucleotides, the CDR3 is TGTGCCAGCAGCTTAACGGGGGGCGACACTGAAGCTTTCTTT. The encoded protein is CASSLTGGDTEAFF.

In its sample, this clonotype was seen many times. This sequence joins TRBV20-1 and TRBJ1-1; D is uncertain. CDR3 length: 14 residues. V lost 0 bases and J lost 4, with 12 bases in between. Germline CDR1 DFQATT, CDR2 SNEGSKA (reference sequence). CDR3 sequence reads: CSARDRHVGTEAFF. The CDR3 DNA sequence: TGCAGTGCTAGAGATCGGCATGTAGGCACTGAAGCTTTCTTT.

This clonotype was seen only a few times. The V gene is TRBV2, the J gene TRBJ2-3; tentatively, D is TRBD2 (5 bases). The germline V gene encodes CDR1 SNHLY and CDR2 FYNNEI. The CDR3 is 14 residues long. V was trimmed by 9 bases and J by 2 bases, leaving 15 bases between them. CDR3 DNA sequence: TGTGCCAGTTACCTCCGGGATATCACAGATACGCAGTATTTT. Translated: CASYLRDITDTQYF.

This clonotype was seen many times. The V call is TRBV7-2, the J call TRBJ1-1; 8 bases map to TRBD1. Germline V lookup: CDR1 SGHTA, CDR2 FQGNSA. Trimming at V came to 1 base and at J to 4 bases, leaving 5 bases not matched to a gene. CDR3 size: 15 residues. The CDR3 DNA reads TGTGCCAGCAGCTTAGAGGACAGGGAGGGCACTGAAGCTTTCTTT. Amino acid sequence: CASSLEDREGTEAFF. Full variable domain (remainder filled in from reference TRBV7-2 and TRBJ1-1): GAGVSQSPSNKVTEKGKDVELRCDPISGHTALYWYRQSLGQGLEFLIYFQGNSAPDKSGLPSDRFSAERTGGSVSTLTIQRTQQEDSAVYLCASSLEDREGTEAFFGQGTRLTVV.

This clonotype has only a few counts. The rearrangement uses TRBV7-9 and TRBJ2-3; unclear D gene. This CDR3 region has 13 residues. The germline V and J ends were trimmed by 5 bases and 0 bases, with 6 bases remaining between them. Germline values: CDR1 SEHNR, CDR2 FQNEAQ (reference sequence). DNA for the CDR3: TGTGCCAGCAGCGCATATAGCACAGATACGCAGTATTTT. Encoded protein: CASSAYSTDTQYF.